These T cell receptor beta chains were read from a single sample in a study of T cells in Graves' hyperthyroidism and ophthalmopathy. TCRdb itself ran the multiplex PCR reads through MiXCR, one entry per CDR3 protein. The table includes 450,000 to 600,000 distinct CDR3 sequences, about 20% detected once. The sequenced sample consisted of blood. Source of these receptors: a middle-aged man with Graves' ophthalmopathy. CDR3s include the opening cysteine and the closing phenylalanine or tryptophan. The order of the fields is V gene, clone size, J gene, D gene, CDR3 protein. A D gene is named only where the DNA matches it firmly. Some rows mark clone size as missing; the rest say once, few, many or name a class of expanded clone.

V gene: TRBV5-1; clone size: few; J gene: TRBJ2-3; D gene: NA; CDR3 protein: CASSASPDRTDTQYF
V gene: TRBV29-1; clone size: NA; J gene: TRBJ1-1; D gene: NA; CDR3 protein: CSVVGGPGEAFF
V gene: TRBV20-1; clone size: NA; J gene: TRBJ1-2; D gene: NA; CDR3 protein: CSARSGDTWRGGYTF
V gene: TRBV7-2; clone size: many; J gene: TRBJ2-1; D gene: TRBD1; CDR3 protein: CASSIDRGNEQFF
V gene: TRBV2; clone size: NA; J gene: TRBJ2-7; D gene: NA; CDR3 protein: CASRAGGYSYEQCF
V gene: TRBV20-1; clone size: NA; J gene: TRBJ1-6; D gene: NA; CDR3 protein: CSADGGELISPLHF
V gene: TRBV3-1; clone size: many; J gene: TRBJ2-7; D gene: NA; CDR3 protein: CASSQEGRISYEQYF
V gene: TRBV6-5; clone size: NA; J gene: TRBJ1-1; D gene: TRBD1; CDR3 protein: CASSYSIQGENTEAFF
V gene: TRBV28; clone size: many; J gene: TRBJ2-5; D gene: NA; CDR3 protein: CASSLTLETQYF
V gene: TRBV11-2; clone size: few; J gene: TRBJ2-3; D gene: TRBD2; CDR3 protein: CASGYPPTGTSGSADTQYF
V gene: TRBV27; clone size: many; J gene: TRBJ2-7; D gene: NA; CDR3 protein: CASSPAGIRPLSYEQYF
V gene: TRBV3-1; clone size: many; J gene: TRBJ1-1; D gene: NA; CDR3 protein: CASSQERRQMNTEAFF
V gene: TRBV20-1; clone size: few; J gene: TRBJ1-2; D gene: NA; CDR3 protein: CSASYKTSGFYGYTF
V gene: TRBV5-1; clone size: many; J gene: TRBJ1-1; D gene: NA; CDR3 protein: CASSLVRSTEAFF
V gene: TRBV25-1; clone size: NA; J gene: TRBJ2-2; D gene: NA; CDR3 protein: CASRQENTGELFF
V gene: TRBV20-1; clone size: few; J gene: TRBJ2-3; D gene: TRBD2; CDR3 protein: CSASPRGLAGGQGRAQYF
V gene: TRBV11-2; clone size: many; J gene: TRBJ2-5; D gene: NA; CDR3 protein: CASSLIAEEGQETQYF
V gene: TRBV12-3/TRBV12-4; clone size: NA; J gene: TRBJ1-6; D gene: NA; CDR3 protein: CASSLSGLNSPPHF
V gene: TRBV5-6; clone size: NA; J gene: TRBJ1-2; D gene: NA; CDR3 protein: CASSSSADYYGYTF
V gene: TRBV10-3; clone size: many; J gene: TRBJ2-1; D gene: TRBD1; CDR3 protein: CAIKAGGLAGEQFF
V gene: TRBV9; clone size: few; J gene: TRBJ2-7; D gene: TRBD2; CDR3 protein: CASSVGLAGNYEQYF
V gene: TRBV6-2/TRBV6-3; clone size: NA; J gene: TRBJ1-5; D gene: NA; CDR3 protein: CASSYSSLSAQPQHF
V gene: TRBV5-1; clone size: few; J gene: TRBJ2-3; D gene: TRBD1; CDR3 protein: CASSLGTGPTDTQYF
V gene: TRBV7-8; clone size: NA; J gene: TRBJ2-1; D gene: TRBD1; CDR3 protein: CASSRSRGLEQFF
V gene: TRBV6-1; clone size: few; J gene: TRBJ1-5; D gene: NA; CDR3 protein: CASGRGGEDQPQHF
V gene: TRBV20-1; clone size: NA; J gene: TRBJ2-7; D gene: TRBD1; CDR3 protein: CSASEGTGTHEQYF
V gene: TRBV12-3/TRBV12-4; clone size: many; J gene: TRBJ2-2; D gene: NA; CDR3 protein: CASSSIGKVTGELFF
V gene: TRBV7-9; clone size: few; J gene: TRBJ2-3; D gene: NA; CDR3 protein: CASTAPSTDTQYF
V gene: TRBV5-1; clone size: NA; J gene: TRBJ2-5; D gene: TRBD2; CDR3 protein: CASSLLAGAGQETQYF
V gene: TRBV6-2/TRBV6-3; clone size: few; J gene: TRBJ2-7; D gene: NA; CDR3 protein: CASSKNWDSYEQYF
V gene: TRBV3-1; clone size: NA; J gene: TRBJ2-5; D gene: NA; CDR3 protein: CASSQVPPPSAAQGETQYF
V gene: TRBV4-1; clone size: NA; J gene: TRBJ1-1; D gene: TRBD1; CDR3 protein: CASSQGRWDRNTEAFF
V gene: TRBV7-3; clone size: many; J gene: TRBJ2-1; D gene: TRBD2; CDR3 protein: CASSVPLAGGNNEQFF
V gene: TRBV18; clone size: NA; J gene: TRBJ1-1; D gene: NA; CDR3 protein: CASSPGRGWGTEAFF
V gene: TRBV7-2; clone size: many; J gene: TRBJ2-2; D gene: NA; CDR3 protein: CASGERNTGELFF
V gene: TRBV27; clone size: many; J gene: TRBJ2-7; D gene: TRBD2; CDR3 protein: CASSLFGAGVGSHEQYF
V gene: TRBV7-6; clone size: NA; J gene: TRBJ1-6; D gene: NA; CDR3 protein: CASSLETGTNSPLHF
V gene: TRBV20-1; clone size: NA; J gene: TRBJ2-7; D gene: TRBD2; CDR3 protein: CSARPQRDHEQYF
V gene: TRBV29-1; clone size: few; J gene: TRBJ2-1; D gene: TRBD2; CDR3 protein: CSVGGGTSGVSEQFF
V gene: TRBV6-1; clone size: NA; J gene: TRBJ1-5; D gene: NA; CDR3 protein: CASSEGRDTRDNQPQHF
V gene: TRBV6-1; clone size: NA; J gene: TRBJ1-6; D gene: NA; CDR3 protein: CASSGDGDSPLHF
V gene: TRBV5-1; clone size: few; J gene: TRBJ2-2; D gene: NA; CDR3 protein: CASSFHGGETGELFF
V gene: TRBV2; clone size: many; J gene: TRBJ2-3; D gene: NA; CDR3 protein: CASDLTRTDTQYF
V gene: TRBV28; clone size: many; J gene: TRBJ1-1; D gene: NA; CDR3 protein: CASSLSPTEAFF
V gene: TRBV6-1; clone size: NA; J gene: TRBJ2-1; D gene: NA; CDR3 protein: CASSYKGPGNEQFF